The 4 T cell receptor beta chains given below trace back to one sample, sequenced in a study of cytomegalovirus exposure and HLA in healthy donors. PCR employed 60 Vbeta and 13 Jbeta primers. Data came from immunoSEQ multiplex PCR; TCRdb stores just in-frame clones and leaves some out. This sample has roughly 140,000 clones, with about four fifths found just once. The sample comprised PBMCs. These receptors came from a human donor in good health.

The CDR3 protein is CASRTGTGNYEQYF. Written as DNA, the CDR3 is TGTGCCAGTAGAACCGGGACAGGGAATTACGAGCAGTACTTC. The gene calls are TRBV19 and TRBJ2-7; 9 nucleotides match TRBD1. The V and J ends lost 6 bases and 4 bases, in that order; junction bases with no gene match: 7. The CDR3 length is 14 residues. CDR1 is LNHDA and CDR2 is SQIVND in the germline V gene (reference sequence).

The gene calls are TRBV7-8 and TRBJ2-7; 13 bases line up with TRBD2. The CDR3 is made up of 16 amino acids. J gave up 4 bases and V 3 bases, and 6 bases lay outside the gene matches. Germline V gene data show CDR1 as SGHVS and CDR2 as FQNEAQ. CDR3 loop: CASSFERTSGSYEQYF. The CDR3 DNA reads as TGTGCCAGCAGCTTTGAACGGACTAGCGGGAGTTACGAGCAGTACTTC. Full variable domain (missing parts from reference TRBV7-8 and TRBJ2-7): GAGVSQSPRYKVAKRGQDVALRCDPISGHVSLFWYQQALGQGPEFLTYFQNEAQLDKSGLPSDRFFAERPEGSVSTLKIQRTQQEDSAVYLCASSFERTSGSYEQYFGPGTRLTVT.

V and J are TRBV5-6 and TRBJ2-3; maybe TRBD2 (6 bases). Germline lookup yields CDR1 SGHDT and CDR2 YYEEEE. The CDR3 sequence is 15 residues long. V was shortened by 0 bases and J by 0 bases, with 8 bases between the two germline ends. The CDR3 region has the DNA TGTGCCAGCAGCTTGGTCCGGGGGAGCACAGATACGCAGTATTTT. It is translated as CASSLVRGSTDTQYF.

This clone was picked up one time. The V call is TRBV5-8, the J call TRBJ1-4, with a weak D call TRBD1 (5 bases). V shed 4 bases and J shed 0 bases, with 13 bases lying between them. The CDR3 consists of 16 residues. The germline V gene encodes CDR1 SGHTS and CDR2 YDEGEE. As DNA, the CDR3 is TGTGCCAGCAGCCCTCCAGGGTTTACAACTAATGAAAAACTGTTTTTT. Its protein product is CASSPPGFTTNEKLFF.